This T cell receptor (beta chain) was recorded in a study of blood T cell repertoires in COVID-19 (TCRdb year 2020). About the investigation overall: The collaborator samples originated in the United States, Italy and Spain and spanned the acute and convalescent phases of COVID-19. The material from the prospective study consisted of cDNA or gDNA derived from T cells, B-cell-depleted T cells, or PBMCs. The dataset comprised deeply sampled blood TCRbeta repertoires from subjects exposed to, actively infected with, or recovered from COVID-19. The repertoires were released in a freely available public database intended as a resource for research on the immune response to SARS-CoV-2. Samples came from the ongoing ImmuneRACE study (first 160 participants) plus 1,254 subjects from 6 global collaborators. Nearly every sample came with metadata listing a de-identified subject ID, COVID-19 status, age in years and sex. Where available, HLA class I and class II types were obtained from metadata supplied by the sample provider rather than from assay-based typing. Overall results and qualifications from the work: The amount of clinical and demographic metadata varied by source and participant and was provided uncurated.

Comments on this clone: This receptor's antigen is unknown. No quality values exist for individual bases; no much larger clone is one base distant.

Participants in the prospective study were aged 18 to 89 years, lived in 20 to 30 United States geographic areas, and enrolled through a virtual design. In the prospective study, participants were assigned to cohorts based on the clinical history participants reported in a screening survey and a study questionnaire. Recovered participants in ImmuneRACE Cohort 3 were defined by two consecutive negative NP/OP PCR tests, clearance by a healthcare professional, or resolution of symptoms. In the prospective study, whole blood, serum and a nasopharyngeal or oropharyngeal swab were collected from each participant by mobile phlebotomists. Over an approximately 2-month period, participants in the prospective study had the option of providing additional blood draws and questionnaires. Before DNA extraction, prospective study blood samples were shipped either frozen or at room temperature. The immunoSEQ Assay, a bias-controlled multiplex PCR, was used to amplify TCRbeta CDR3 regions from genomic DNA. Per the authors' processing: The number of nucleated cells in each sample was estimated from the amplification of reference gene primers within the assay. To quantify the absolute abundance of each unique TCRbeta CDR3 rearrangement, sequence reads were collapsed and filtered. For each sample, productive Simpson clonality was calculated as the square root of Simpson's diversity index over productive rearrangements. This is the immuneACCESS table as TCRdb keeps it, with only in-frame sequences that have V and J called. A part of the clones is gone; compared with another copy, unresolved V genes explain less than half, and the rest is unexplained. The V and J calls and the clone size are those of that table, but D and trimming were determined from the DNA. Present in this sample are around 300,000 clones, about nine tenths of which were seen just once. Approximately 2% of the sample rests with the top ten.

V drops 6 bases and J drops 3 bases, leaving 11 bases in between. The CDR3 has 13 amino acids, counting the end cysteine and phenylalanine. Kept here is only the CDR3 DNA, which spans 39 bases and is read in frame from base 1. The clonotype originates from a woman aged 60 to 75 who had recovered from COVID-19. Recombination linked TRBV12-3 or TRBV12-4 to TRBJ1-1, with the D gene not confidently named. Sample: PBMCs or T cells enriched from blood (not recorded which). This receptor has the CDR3 CASREQQHTEAFF. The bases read TGTGCCAGCAGAGAACAGCAGCACACTGAAGCTTTCTTT.